Included here is one T cell receptor (beta chain) sequence, with context. This clonotype was recorded at least ten times. Its target antigen remains unknown. Base qualities are missing; no much larger clone stands one base away. The healthy controls were volunteers from a blood bank in Maryland, USA. For unsorted PBMC libraries, 2 million PBMCs were used after storage in RNAlater at -80 degrees C until RNA extraction. Peripheral blood was subjected to Ficoll-Hypaque density gradient centrifugation to isolate PBMCs, which were then cryopreserved in liquid nitrogen. This record belongs to a study of neurological immune-mediated disorders (dated by TCRdb to between 2018 and 2021). A note on the overall study: The study compared peripheral blood TCR-beta repertoires of HTLV-I-associated myelopathy (HAM/TSP) patients, multiple sclerosis patients and healthy controls using UMI-based sequencing. Alongside PBMC samples, the set of about 100 TCR-beta libraries contained longitudinal samples, technical triplicates, and paired CD4+ and CD8+ T-cell subsets that had been sorted. The cohort was made up of about 68 subjects, consisting of roughly 15 HAM/TSP patients, roughly 35 multiple sclerosis patients and about 20 healthy controls. Summary of the overall study and its limitations: TCR clonal expansion was greatest in HAM/TSP patients and smallest in MS patients, who ranked below even healthy controls. No identical CDR3 amino acid sequences were found to be shared among expanded clones across subjects, suggesting that TCR-beta repertoires were private in all groups.

The CDR3, cysteine through phenylalanine, is 15 amino acids long. Only the CDR3 DNA is retained, 45 bases long and in frame from the first base. V and J are truncated by 0 bases and 5 bases respectively, leaving an intervening sequence of 12 bases. CDR1 SGDLS and CDR2 YYNGEE are derived from the germline V gene. cDNA was synthesized by template-switch 5'RACE using a primer carrying a 10-nucleotide random unique molecular identifier by which each TCR transcript was tagged. Each sequencing run produced over 180 million TCR-beta sequences covering 15-18 subjects. The RNeasy kit was used for extraction of total RNA. The KAPA Real-time Library Amplification kit was used to amplify TCR-beta VDJ regions with primers targeting the TCR constant region and the 5'RACE anchor. Sample indexes and Illumina adaptors were added in a first PCR, after which library yield was increased in a second PCR. The roughly 650 bp TCR product was size-selected on a 2% E-gel SizeSelection system after Ampure bead purification. Before pooling, libraries had their quality checked on a Bioanalyzer, their concentration measured with Qubit, and their quantity determined with the Kapa Library Quantification kit. Libraries were sequenced paired-end 2 x 150 bp on an Illumina HiSeq 2500. To increase sequence diversity, roughly 25-31% phiX was spiked into each library pool. On the study's bioinformatics: The UMI-based MiGEC pipeline processed quality-filtered reads and removed over 75% of raw TCR sequences during error correction. IMGT germline references were used for alignment of VDJ genes, and clonotypes were defined by a unique CDR3 amino acid sequence together with V-J genes. Clonal expansion, Shannon diversity and CDR3 relatedness (CalcPairwiseDistances, ClusterSamples) were evaluated with VDJtools, and phylogenetic trees were built with CLCbio workbench. Expanded clones were defined as having at least 8 unique UMIs, based on coefficient-of-variation modelling across technical triplicates. TCRdb reprocessed the public reads (quality trimming at Q25 with fastp, clone calling with MiXCR) and kept in-frame beta chains. Under each unique CDR3 protein, matching rows form one entry showing the most common genes and DNA. The V and J calls, along with clone size, are taken from TCRdb and not from the paper's own processing. The sample table holds about 76,000 distinct CDR3 sequences, of which 17% were seen once. Together, the top ten hold less than 20% of the sample.

The origin of this receptor is a middle-aged woman in good health. The source material was PBMCs. The chain is made from TRBV9 and TRBJ2-1; perhaps TRBD1 is the D gene, with 6 bases matching. The CDR3 in this case is CASSVGTARDNEQFF. The sequence in DNA is TGTGCCAGCAGCGTAGGGACAGCCCGGGACAATGAGCAGTTCTTC.